One and the same sample provided the 30 T cell receptor beta chains below, sequenced in a study of T cell responses to AZD1222 COVID-19 vaccine. TCRdb's copy holds only in-frame clones and misses some; the assay was immunoSEQ multiplex PCR. The sample shows fewer than 150,000 clones, about 93% of them seen only once. The starting material was peripheral blood, obtained on day 0 of AZD1222 vaccination. The receptors were gathered from an adult in good health.

This clone was seen a single time. V is TRBV27 and J is TRBJ1-2; D is unclear. V lost 6 bases, J lost 7 bases, and 21 bases lay in between. Germline CDR1 MNHEY, CDR2 SMNVEV (reference sequence). This CDR3 is built from 15 residues. CDR3 residues: CASSPDTDVLGGYTF. The CDR3 DNA sequence: TGTGCCAGCAGCCCCGACACGGACGTACTCGGTGGCTACACCTTC.

The rearrangement joins TRBV7-9 to TRBJ1-2; D might be TRBD1 (5 bases). Trimming took off 7 bases at V and 5 bases at J, with 17 bases between the two ends. The germline V gene encodes CDR1 SEHNR and CDR2 FQNEAQ (reference sequence). CDR3 length: 14 residues. In nucleotides, the CDR3 is TGTGCCAGCAACCCTGAAATGTCAGGGTATGGCTACACCTTC. Translation: CASNPEMSGYGYTF.

The chain links TRBV19 to TRBJ2-7, with D tentatively TRBD2 (6 bases). Trimming removed 3 bases from V and 4 bases from J, with 10 bases in between. The V gene's germline CDR1 is LNHDA and CDR2 SQIVND (reference sequence). The CDR3 has 13 residues. The CDR3 loop reads CASSIWGDYEQYF. The CDR3, as DNA: TGTGCCAGTAGTATTTGGGGGGATTACGAGCAGTACTTC.

The J gene is TRBJ1-2, the V gene TRBV6-1, with 7 bases matching TRBD1. The CDR3 sequence is 15 residues long. Losses at the gene ends were 2 bases for V and 5 bases for J; bases not matched to a gene: 8. CDR1 MNHNS and CDR2 SASEGT come from the germline V gene. The CDR3 DNA is TGTGCCAGCAGTGAACGGCAGGGGGGTCCTTATGGCTACACCTTC. It translates to CASSERQGGPYGYTF.

DNA for the CDR3: TGTGCCAGCAGCTCTTATGCCGATTATGGCTACACCTTC. Amino acids: CASSSYADYGYTF. This chain links TRBV11-2 with TRBJ1-2; D is unclear. The germline V and J ends were trimmed by 4 bases and 5 bases, with 11 bases remaining between them. The CDR3 runs to 13 residues. CDR1 SGHAT and CDR2 FQNNGV come from the germline V gene. Looking up the rest from reference TRBV11-2 and TRBJ1-2 gives the full variable domain: EAGVAQSPRYKIIEKRQSVAFWCNPISGHATLYWYQQILGQGPKLLIQFQNNGVVDDSQLPKDRFSAERLKGVDSTLKIQPAKLEDSAVYLCASSSYADYGYTFGSGTRLTVV.

The V gene is TRBV19, the J gene TRBJ1-2; 12 bases line up with TRBD1. V lost 7 bases and J lost 6; bases outside the gene matches: 15. The germline V gene has CDR1 LNHDA and CDR2 SQIVND (reference sequence). The CDR3 loop spans 17 amino acids. The CDR3 bases are TGTGCCAGTACCAAAGCCTTCGGGACAGGGGGCGTGGATGGCTACACCTTC. Protein sequence: CASTKAFGTGGVDGYTF. Combining the CDR3 with reference TRBV19 and TRBJ1-2 gives the whole variable domain DGGITQSPKYLFRKEGQNVTLSCEQNLNHDAMYWYRQDPGQGLRLIYYSQIVNDFQKGDIAEGYSVSREKKESFPLTVTSAQKNPTAFYLCASTKAFGTGGVDGYTFGSGTRLTVV.

The J gene is TRBJ1-2, the V gene TRBV27; no definite D call. This CDR3 spans 13 amino acids. Germline V CDR1 and CDR2: MNHEY, SMNVEV (reference sequence). V shed 2 bases and J shed 5 bases, with 9 bases lying between them. CDR3 coding DNA: TGTGCCAGCAGTTTAGCTCCGGTATATGGCTACACCTTC. Its protein is CASSLAPVYGYTF.

The V gene is TRBV11-2, the J gene TRBJ2-3; 13 bases align to TRBD2. After removal of 2 bases from V and 6 bases from J, the junction contained 2 bases not matched to a gene. CDR1 and CDR2 (germline): SGHAT, FQNNGV. The CDR3 sequence is 15 residues long. Here the CDR3 DNA reads TGTGCCAGCAGCTTAACTAGCGGGGGGGCGGATACGCAGTATTTT. Translating gives CASSLTSGGADTQYF.

V usage is TRBV13 and J usage is TRBJ2-5; D not resolved. V was shortened by 0 bases and J by 5 bases, with 4 bases between the two germline ends. The CDR3 has 12 residues. Germline lookup yields CDR1 PRHDT and CDR2 FYEKMQ (reference sequence). The CDR3 DNA is TGTGCCAGCAGCTTAGGAGCGGAGACCCAGTACTTC. It encodes CASSLGAETQYF.

The gene calls are TRBV15 and TRBJ2-7; D may be TRBD1 (6 bases). CDR1 LNHNV and CDR2 YYDKDF come from the germline V gene (reference sequence). The CDR3 length is 13 residues. With 4 bases removed from V and 9 bases from J, the gap between germline ends came to 16 bases. For the CDR3, the DNA is TGTGCCACCAGCACGGATGAGGCAGGGGTGCAGTACTTC. It translates to CATSTDEAGVQYF.

The chain joins TRBV4-3 to TRBJ2-1, with D perhaps TRBD1 or TRBD2 (6 bases each). V was clipped by 8 bases and J by 9 bases, with 17 bases between them. The CDR3 covers 13 residues. From germline, CDR1 is LGHNA and CDR2 YSLEER. CDR3 nucleotide sequence: TGCGCCAGCGGTTGGACAGTCGGGAGTGAGCAGTTCTTC. Protein sequence: CASGWTVGSEQFF.

This rearrangement joins TRBV10-1 to TRBJ2-6; TRBD1 is a possible D gene (6 bases). CDR1 and CDR2 from the germline V gene are WNHNN and SYGVQD (reference sequence). Trimming took off 10 bases at V and 3 bases at J, with 25 bases between the two ends. The CDR3 contains 18 residues. CDR3 region: CATREGVVRAGGANVLTF. The CDR3 coding sequence is TGCGCCACCAGAGAGGGGGTAGTCCGTGCGGGTGGGGCCAACGTCCTGACTTTC.

The V and J genes are TRBV19 and TRBJ1-1, with D hard to call. The CDR3 contains 15 residues. CDR1 and CDR2 (germline): LNHDA, SQIVND (reference sequence). V was pared by 9 bases and J by 1 base, with 18 bases between. CDR3 protein: CASIPTVPANTEAFF. The CDR3 coding sequence is TGTGCCAGCATCCCCACGGTGCCGGCGAACACTGAAGCTTTCTTT.

The chain is built from TRBV5-4 and TRBJ1-2; 8 bases are a match to TRBD1. V was pared by 0 bases and J by 3 bases, with 4 bases of the junction left unmatched. CDR3 size: 15 residues. CDR1 and CDR2 (germline): SGHNT, YYREEE (reference sequence). Here the CDR3 DNA reads TGTGCCAGCAGCTTGGGGACAGGGTATGACTATGGCTACACCTTC. Encoded protein: CASSLGTGYDYGYTF.

The rearrangement joins TRBV6-2 or TRBV6-3 to TRBJ2-1, with D possibly being TRBD2 (6 bases). The CDR3 sequence is 14 residues long. The ends were cut back, 5 bases at V and 5 bases at J, with 13 bases in the middle. CDR1 MNHEY and CDR2 SVGEGT come from the germline V gene. CDR3 loop: CASSRDSPNNEQFF. The CDR3 coding sequence is TGTGCCAGCAGTCGGGACTCCCCAAACAATGAGCAGTTCTTC.

The J gene is TRBJ2-3, the V gene TRBV4-1, with D perhaps TRBD1 (5 bases). This CDR3 spans 15 amino acids. V shed 1 base and J shed 3 bases, with 11 bases lying between them. CDR1 MGHRA and CDR2 YSYEKL come from the germline V gene. Written as DNA, the CDR3 is TGCGCCAGCAGCCAAGTGCACAGGTGGACAGATACGCAGTATTTT. Its protein product is CASSQVHRWTDTQYF.

The V gene is TRBV6-5, the J gene TRBJ2-1; 11 nucleotides line up with TRBD2. The CDR3 spans 15 residues. Germline CDR1 reads MNHEY; CDR2 reads SVGAGI. After removal of 6 bases from V and 6 bases from J, the junction contained 7 bases not matched to a gene. The CDR3 here is CASRTGLAARNEQFF. CDR3 nucleotides: TGTGCCAGCAGAACGGGACTAGCGGCCCGCAATGAGCAGTTCTTC.

V gene TRBV2 combines with J gene TRBJ2-7; TRBD2 might be the D (6 bases). The CDR3 contains 11 residues. Germline lookup yields CDR1 SNHLY and CDR2 FYNNEI. Trimming removed 8 bases at V and 7 bases at J, with 12 bases between. The CDR3 coding sequence is TGTGCCAGCGTATGGGGGGTTGAGCAGTACTTC. This gives the protein CASVWGVEQYF. Full variable domain (rest looked up from reference TRBV2 and TRBJ2-7): EPEVTQTPSHQVTQMGQEVILRCVPISNHLYFYWYRQILGQKVEFLVSFYNNEISEKSEIFDDQFSVERPDGSNFTLKIRSTKLEDSAMYFCASVWGVEQYFGPGTRLTVT.

The rearrangement joins TRBV6-6 to TRBJ2-5; possibly TRBD1 or TRBD2 for D (5 bases each). This CDR3 contains 14 residues. Germline V lookup: CDR1 MNHNY, CDR2 SVGAGI (reference sequence). Trimming took 1 base from V and 1 from J, leaving 7 bases between them. This chain's CDR3 is CASSYYGAQETQYF. CDR3 in DNA: TGTGCCAGCAGTTACTACGGGGCCCAAGAGACCCAGTACTTC.

The chain has TRBV10-3 and TRBJ1-1; 11 bases are shared with TRBD1. The CDR3 loop spans 16 amino acids. With V trimmed by 10 bases and J by 0 bases, 10 bases remained unmatched. Germline V gene lookup returns CDR1 ENHRY and CDR2 SYGVKD. The CDR3 spells CATYSGTGGMNTEAFF. In nucleotides, the CDR3 is TGTGCCACCTATTCCGGGACAGGGGGTATGAACACTGAAGCTTTCTTT.

This sequence joins TRBV12-3 or TRBV12-4 and TRBJ1-2; possibly TRBD1 for D (6 bases). CDR3 length equals 12 residues. Trimming removed 7 bases at V and 6 bases at J, with 12 bases between. The CDR3 here is CASNEQGNGYTF. The CDR3 DNA reads as TGTGCCAGCAATGAACAGGGAAATGGCTACACCTTC.

In nucleotides, the CDR3 is TGTGCCAGCAGTCAGGGTTTCAACACTGAAGCTTTCTTT. Protein: CASSQGFNTEAFF. V usage is TRBV2 and J usage is TRBJ1-1; D might be TRBD1 (5 bases). Germline V gene lookup returns CDR1 SNHLY and CDR2 FYNNEI. The CDR3 consists of 13 residues. Trimming shortened V by 5 bases and J by 2 bases, and 9 bases separated the two germline ends.

The chain employs TRBV4-1 and TRBJ1-5, with a weak D call TRBD1 (5 bases). The CDR3 spans 15 residues. From germline, CDR1 is MGHRA and CDR2 YSYEKL. Trimming left V 3 bases short and J 3 bases short, with 12 bases between. This CDR3 is CASSQKDSANQPQHF. CDR3 DNA: TGCGCCAGCAGCCAGAAAGACAGCGCCAATCAGCCCCAGCATTTT.

J is TRBJ2-1 and V is TRBV7-9; D unclear. From germline, CDR1 is SEHNR and CDR2 FQNEAQ (reference sequence). The V and J ends lost 1 base and 7 bases respectively, with 11 bases between them. The CDR3 contains 14 residues. The DNA for the CDR3 is TGTGCCAGCAGCTTAGTAGGCCAGCAAAATGAGCAGTTCTTC. Translation: CASSLVGQQNEQFF.

V and J are TRBV5-6 and TRBJ2-1, with D perhaps matching TRBD1 (7 bases). The germline gives CDR1 SGHDT, CDR2 YYEEEE. This CDR3 region has 19 residues. Trimming shortened V by 3 bases and J by 0 bases, and 22 bases separated the two germline ends. CDR3 coding DNA: TGTGCCAGCAGCTCGGGGGACAGCCGGTTTTTTGGCTCCTACAATGAGCAGTTCTTC. It specifies CASSSGDSRFFGSYNEQFF.

The chain couples TRBV2 to TRBJ1-2; D not resolved. The CDR3 covers 13 residues. Germline V CDR1 and CDR2: SNHLY, FYNNEI. V was cut by 3 bases and J by 7 bases, with 12 bases left in between. The CDR3 region is CASSEEEGAGYTF. CDR3 nucleotide sequence: TGTGCCAGCAGTGAGGAAGAAGGAGCTGGCTACACCTTC.

The chain is built from TRBV19 and TRBJ2-5; D could derive from TRBD1 or TRBD2 (5 bases each). The CDR3 runs to 15 residues. The V gene's germline CDR1 is LNHDA and CDR2 SQIVND (reference sequence). V lost 6 bases, J lost 2 bases, and 16 bases lay in between. The CDR3 sequence is CASSGTRPAQETQYF. The CDR3 DNA is TGTGCCAGTAGCGGGACCCGGCCCGCTCAAGAGACCCAGTACTTC.

V is TRBV6-6 and J is TRBJ1-2; 9 bases align to TRBD1. The CDR3 spans 15 residues. Trimming removed 3 bases from V and 2 bases from J; junction bases left unmatched: 4. Germline V CDR1 and CDR2: MNHNY, SVGAGI (reference sequence). CDR3 sequence: CASSYPDRGNYGYTF. In DNA, the CDR3 is TGTGCCAGCAGTTATCCCGACAGGGGGAACTATGGCTACACCTTC.

This rearrangement joins TRBV6-2 or TRBV6-3 to TRBJ2-1, with a weak D call TRBD1 (6 bases). Germline V gene data show CDR1 as MNHEY and CDR2 as SVGEGT. Deletions cut 5 bases from V and 13 bases from J, with 12 bases between. The CDR3 length is 11 residues. CDR3 nucleotide sequence: TGTGCCAGCAGTAGGGACATCATTCAGTTCTTC. The encoded protein is CASSRDIIQFF.

J is TRBJ2-2 and V is TRBV29-1, with 9 bases lining up with TRBD2. The CDR3 contains 15 residues. Trimming took 4 bases from V and 7 from J; bases not matched to a gene: 10. Germline V gene sequence: CDR1 SQVTM, CDR2 ANQGSEA. The CDR3 DNA follows: TGCAGCGTTGTAGGGACTAGCAGCGAGGGCGGGGAGCTGTTTTTT. This codes for CSVVGTSSEGGELFF.